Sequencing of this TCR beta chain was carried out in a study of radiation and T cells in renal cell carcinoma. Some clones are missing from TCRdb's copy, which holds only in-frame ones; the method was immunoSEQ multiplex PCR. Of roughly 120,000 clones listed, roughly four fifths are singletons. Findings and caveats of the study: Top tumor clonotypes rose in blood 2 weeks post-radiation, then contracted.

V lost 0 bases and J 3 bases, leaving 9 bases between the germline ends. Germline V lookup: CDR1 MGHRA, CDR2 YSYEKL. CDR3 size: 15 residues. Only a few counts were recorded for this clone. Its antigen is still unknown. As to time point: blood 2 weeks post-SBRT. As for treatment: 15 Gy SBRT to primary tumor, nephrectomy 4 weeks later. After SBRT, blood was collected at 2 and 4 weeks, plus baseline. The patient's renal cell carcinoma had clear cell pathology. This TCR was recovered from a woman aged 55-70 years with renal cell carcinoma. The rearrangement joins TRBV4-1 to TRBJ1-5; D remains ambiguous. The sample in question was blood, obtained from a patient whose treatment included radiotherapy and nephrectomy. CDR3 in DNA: TGCGCCAGCAGCCAAGATTGGGCAGACAATCAGCCCCAGCATTTT. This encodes CASSQDWADNQPQHF.